This T cell receptor (beta chain) was observed in a study of OX40 agonist ivuxolimab in advanced cancers. Across the study: Cohort: about 80% men, mean age approximately 66, aged roughly 20 to 79.

About this clone: Its antigen is unknown.

Trimming cost V 4 bases and J 8 bases, with 17 bases left between them. Germline V gene lookup returns CDR1 SGHTA and CDR2 FQGNSA. The CDR3 is 15 residues long. Findings of the study overall: The expanded peripheral T cells' antigen specificity was not determined. Partly responding patients at 0.1-3.0 mg/kg showed some of the smallest clonal expansion.

This table comes from immunoSEQ multiplex PCR, and its TCRdb copy is limited to in-frame clones, with some not included. The sample records about 79,000 clones, 86% being singletons. The TCR sequence derives from an adult with an advanced solid tumor such as melanoma, head and neck, liver or kidney cancer. This chain uses TRBV7-2 with TRBJ1-4; the D gene is possibly TRBD1 (6 bases). Sequences were derived from CD4+ or CD8+ T cells sorted from blood, sampled in a trial of the OX40 agonist ivuxolimab. The DNA of the CDR3 is TGTGCCAGCAGCTCCTTTGGGACTGGGGGCGAAAAACTGTTTTTT. Translating it yields CASSSFGTGGEKLFF.